Described below is a single T cell receptor (beta chain) sequence and its context. Its specificity is unknown. The sample belongs to a study of cytomegalovirus exposure and HLA in healthy donors. General study points: In a later analysis, TCR beta V- and J-gene trimming showed a link to a missense DCLRE1C variant.

The study ran its PCR with 60 Vbeta and 13 Jbeta primers. Clones were read by immunoSEQ multiplex PCR, and TCRdb kept only the in-frame ones, dropping some. The data show roughly 140,000 clones, nearly 85% seen once. The V gene end was trimmed by 4 bases and the J gene end by 2 bases; junction bases not matched to a gene: 7. CDR3 length: 15 amino acids. CDR1 and CDR2 from the germline V gene are SGHTS and YDEGEE. The TCR was taken from a male donor in good health and CMV-seronegative. The chain recombines TRBV5-8 with TRBJ2-5; 8 nucleotides match TRBD1. The sample consisted of PBMCs. CDR3 protein: CASSPGQAWQETQYF. CDR3 nucleotide sequence: TGTGCCAGCAGCCCGGGACAGGCTTGGCAAGAGACCCAGTACTTC. The entire variable domain, with the rest obtained from reference TRBV5-8 and TRBJ2-5, is as follows: EAGVTQSPTHLIKTRGQQATLRCSPISGHTSVYWYQQALGLGLQFLLWYDEGEERNRGNFPPRFSGRQFPNYSSELNVNALELEDSALYLCASSPGQAWQETQYFGPGTRLLVL.